These T cell receptor beta chains were read from a single sample in a study of shared clonotypes between healthy human individuals. Some clones are missing from TCRdb's copy, which holds only in-frame ones; the method was immunoSEQ multiplex PCR. The repertoire holds 2.3 million or so clones, with more than 80% as singletons. The sequenced sample was naive CD4+ T cells from PBMCs. The receptors originated from a young man in good health. Some clones in this sample may be carry-over from other donors' samples. The CDR3 runs from the conserved cysteine through the conserved F or W. Each record gives: V gene, J gene, D gene, clone size, CDR3 DNA, CDR3 protein. The D gene is left open where the match is weak. Rows may omit the clone size; those that give it use once, few, many or a size class.

v_gene: TRBV18; j_gene: TRBJ2-1; d_gene: -; abundance: -; CDR3nt: TGTGCCAGCTCACCAGACAGGTCCGCATACAATGAGCAGTTCTTC; CDR3aa: CASSPDRSAYNEQFF
v_gene: TRBV5-1; j_gene: TRBJ2-5; d_gene: TRBD1; abundance: -; CDR3nt: TGCGCCAGCAGCTCACAGGGGTTAGGCGAAGAGACCCAGTACTTC; CDR3aa: CASSSQGLGEETQYF
v_gene: TRBV5-4; j_gene: TRBJ1-5; d_gene: -; abundance: -; CDR3nt: TGTGCCAGCAGCTCAGGACTGCACAATCAGCCCCAGCATTTT; CDR3aa: CASSSGLHNQPQHF
v_gene: TRBV5-1; j_gene: TRBJ2-7; d_gene: TRBD1; abundance: -; CDR3nt: TGCGCCAGCCGATTGTCGGGGACAGTGGGTTACGAGCAGTACTTC; CDR3aa: CASRLSGTVGYEQYF
v_gene: TRBV5-4; j_gene: TRBJ2-5; d_gene: -; abundance: -; CDR3nt: TGTGCCAGCAGCTTGGACCCGCCCAGGGGCGCCGGGGAGACCCAGTACTTC; CDR3aa: CASSLDPPRGAGETQYF
v_gene: TRBV5-1; j_gene: TRBJ2-2; d_gene: -; abundance: -; CDR3nt: TGCGCCAGCAGCTTGACGCAGGGAGAGGGCGGGGAGCTGTTTTTT; CDR3aa: CASSLTQGEGGELFF
v_gene: TRBV5-1; j_gene: TRBJ1-1; d_gene: -; abundance: -; CDR3nt: TGCGCCAGCAGCGCTACACTAGATGAAGCTTTCTTT; CDR3aa: CASSATLDEAFF
v_gene: TRBV9; j_gene: TRBJ1-1; d_gene: -; abundance: -; CDR3nt: TGTGCCAGCAGCGTAGGGGGTCGGGGGTTTGAACCTTTCTTT; CDR3aa: CASSVGGRGFEPFF
v_gene: TRBV18; j_gene: TRBJ2-1; d_gene: -; abundance: -; CDR3nt: TGTGCCAGCTCCCCTCAGCGGGTCTACAATGAGCAGTTCTTC; CDR3aa: CASSPQRVYNEQFF
v_gene: TRBV21-1; j_gene: TRBJ2-1; d_gene: -; abundance: -; CDR3nt: TGTGCCAGCAGCAAAAGGCGAGCGGGAGAGTACAATGAGCAGTTCTTC; CDR3aa: CASSKRRAGEYNEQFF
v_gene: TRBV10-2; j_gene: TRBJ2-6; d_gene: -; abundance: -; CDR3nt: TGCGCCACCTCCTCGACAGCTGGGGCCAACGTCCTGACTTTC; CDR3aa: CATSSTAGANVLTF
v_gene: TRBV20-1; j_gene: TRBJ2-1; d_gene: -; abundance: -; CDR3nt: TGCAGTGCTAGTTACGGCAATGAGCAGTTCTTC; CDR3aa: CSASYGNEQFF
v_gene: TRBV5-1; j_gene: TRBJ2-5; d_gene: TRBD1; abundance: -; CDR3nt: TGCGCCAGCAGCTCAGGACAGGGGGGAGAGACCCAGTACTTC; CDR3aa: CASSSGQGGETQYF
v_gene: TRBV6-6; j_gene: TRBJ1-3; d_gene: TRBD1; abundance: -; CDR3nt: TGTGCCAGCAGTCCCGGGACAGGCGGAAACACCATATATTTT; CDR3aa: CASSPGTGGNTIYF
v_gene: TRBV18; j_gene: TRBJ2-5; d_gene: -; abundance: -; CDR3nt: TGTGCCAGCTCGGACGAGACCCAGTACTTC; CDR3aa: CASSDETQYF
v_gene: TRBV28; j_gene: TRBJ1-1; d_gene: -; abundance: once; CDR3nt: TGTGCCAGCAGTTTATGGGGGGTTAAAGCTTTCTTT; CDR3aa: CASSLWGVKAFF
v_gene: TRBV5-8; j_gene: TRBJ1-2; d_gene: -; abundance: -; CDR3nt: TGTGCCAGCAGCTTGACAGGGTATTTTGGCTACACCTTC; CDR3aa: CASSLTGYFGYTF
v_gene: TRBV18; j_gene: TRBJ1-1; d_gene: -; abundance: -; CDR3nt: TGTGCCAGCTCACCACAGACTAAGAACACTGAAGCTTTCTTT; CDR3aa: CASSPQTKNTEAFF
v_gene: TRBV18; j_gene: TRBJ2-5; d_gene: -; abundance: -; CDR3nt: TGTGCCAGCTCATTCGGCGGTGAAGAGACCCAGTACTTC; CDR3aa: CASSFGGEETQYF
v_gene: TRBV20-1; j_gene: TRBJ2-5; d_gene: -; abundance: -; CDR3nt: TGCAGTGCTAGCCCCCAAACGGCACAGTACTTC; CDR3aa: CSASPQTAQYF
v_gene: TRBV5-1; j_gene: TRBJ2-3; d_gene: -; abundance: -; CDR3nt: TGCGCCAGCAGCTTTCGGGTTGGGGGAGATACGCAGTATTTT; CDR3aa: CASSFRVGGDTQYF
v_gene: TRBV4-1; j_gene: TRBJ1-2; d_gene: -; abundance: -; CDR3nt: TGCGCCAGCAGCCAAGGTCTCTGGATCGACTATGGCTACACCTTC; CDR3aa: CASSQGLWIDYGYTF
v_gene: TRBV7-9; j_gene: TRBJ1-5; d_gene: TRBD1; abundance: -; CDR3nt: TGTGCCAGCAGCTTCCCAGGGGGCGATCAGCCCCAGCATTTT; CDR3aa: CASSFPGGDQPQHF
v_gene: TRBV6-5; j_gene: TRBJ2-1; d_gene: -; abundance: -; CDR3nt: TGTGCCAGCAGCCCAAAGAGAAGTAATGAGCAGTTCTTC; CDR3aa: CASSPKRSNEQFF
v_gene: TRBV6-6; j_gene: TRBJ2-5; d_gene: -; abundance: -; CDR3nt: TGTGCCAGCAGTTTTCAACAATCGTACCAAGAGACCCAGTACTTC; CDR3aa: CASSFQQSYQETQYF
v_gene: TRBV11-2; j_gene: TRBJ2-7; d_gene: TRBD1; abundance: -; CDR3nt: TGTGCCAGCAGCTCGGGGGACAGGAAGAACCAGGGCGAGCAGTACTTC; CDR3aa: CASSSGDRKNQGEQYF